These 5 T cell receptor beta chains came from one sample sequenced in a study of cytomegalovirus exposure and HLA in healthy donors listed by TCRdb under 2017. Library construction relied on the immunoSEQ multiplex PCR assay. For the multiplex PCR, a mixture combining 60 forward primers for TCR Vbeta segments and 13 reverse primers for TCR Jbeta segments was used. TCRdb carries this immuneACCESS record with in-frame sequences only. Its versions omit some clonotypes, under half of them owing to an unresolved V gene in the studies checked, with the rest unexplained. Recorded for this sample are about 120,000 clones; over 70% of them occurred a single time. The top ten clonotypes cover 1.2% of the sample. The specimen was PBMCs. All receptors come from a female donor in good health and CMV-seronegative.

V is TRBV5-1 and J is TRBJ2-7, with 8 nucleotides matching TRBD1. Germline V lookup: CDR1 SGHRS, CDR2 YFSETQ. This CDR3 has 14 amino acids. Unmatched junction bases numbered 4, after V lost 3 bases and J lost 2 bases. In DNA form, the CDR3 reads TGCGCCAGCAGCTCGGGACAGGAGGCCTACGAGCAGTACTTC. Its protein is CASSSGQEAYEQYF.

The chain links TRBV27 to TRBJ1-6; D not resolved. V gave up 5 bases and J gave up 0 bases, with 17 bases separating them. The germline CDR1 and CDR2 sequences are MNHEY and SMNVEV (reference sequence). CDR3 length: 18 residues. CDR3 sequence reads: CASSRVGLLRSYNSPLHF. CDR3 DNA: TGTGCCAGCAGTCGGGTAGGACTTCTACGCTCCTATAATTCACCCCTCCACTTT.

The chain employs TRBV2 and TRBJ1-1; D is perhaps TRBD1 (6 bases). Germline lookup yields CDR1 SNHLY and CDR2 FYNNEI. V lost 6 bases to trimming and J lost 1 base, with 12 bases between them. The CDR3 spans 14 residues. The CDR3 sequence is CASSLTGTNTEAFF. The CDR3 nucleotides read TGTGCCAGCAGCCTAACAGGGACGAACACTGAAGCTTTCTTT.

This chain joins TRBV6-9 and TRBJ2-7; D is possibly TRBD1 (6 bases). This CDR3 region has 16 residues. Trimming shortened V by 6 bases and J by 2 bases, and 20 bases separated the two germline ends. Germline CDR1 is MNHGY and CDR2 is SVAAGI. The CDR3 nucleotides are TGTGCCAGCAGAAAAAACTACGGACAGTTTCCCTACGAGCAGTACTTC. This sequence encodes CASRKNYGQFPYEQYF.

The count of this clone is one. The chain has TRBV7-9 and TRBJ1-2; 7 nucleotides match TRBD1. J lost 4 bases, V lost 5 bases, and 13 bases had no gene match. The CDR3 is made up of 16 amino acids. The germline gives CDR1 SEHNR, CDR2 FQNEAQ (reference sequence). CDR3 in DNA: TGTGCCAGCAGCCTAGACGGGGGACAGTCCGGCTATGGCTACACCTTC. This sequence encodes CASSLDGGQSGYGYTF.